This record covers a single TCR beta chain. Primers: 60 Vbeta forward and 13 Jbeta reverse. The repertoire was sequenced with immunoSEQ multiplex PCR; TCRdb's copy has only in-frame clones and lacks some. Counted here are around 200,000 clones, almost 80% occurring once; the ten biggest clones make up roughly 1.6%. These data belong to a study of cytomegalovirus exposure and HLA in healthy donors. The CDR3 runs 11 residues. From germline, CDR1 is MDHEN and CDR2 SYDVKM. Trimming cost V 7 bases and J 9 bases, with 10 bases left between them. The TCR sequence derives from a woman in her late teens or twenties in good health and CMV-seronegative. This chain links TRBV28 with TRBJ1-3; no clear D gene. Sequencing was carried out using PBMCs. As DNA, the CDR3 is TGTGCCAGCACCTCTCCCCGCACCATATATTTT. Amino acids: CASTSPRTIYF.